The rows below give T cell receptor beta chains drawn from one sample of a study of blood T cell repertoires in COVID-19. Here immunoSEQ multiplex PCR was the method, and the copy in TCRdb shows in-frame clones only, minus some. Among about 100,000 clones listed, approximately 81% were seen once. Sequences were obtained from peripheral blood. The receptor source for this set is a woman in her 70s with active or convalescent COVID-19. Each CDR3 is given without its conserved first and last residue. Fields, in order: V gene, CDR3 length, J gene, CDR3 protein.

TRBV2,13,TRBJ2-1,ASRSSGQAYNEQF
TRBV19,12,TRBJ1-4,ASTPPGATEKLF
TRBV28,13,TRBJ1-1,ASSFRGRGVAEAF
TRBV4-1,15,TRBJ2-1,ASSQEGTSGAYNEQF
TRBV7-9,13,TRBJ1-5,ASSRGQGASGPQH
TRBV28,12,TRBJ2-5,ASSLRVEWETQY
TRBV5-1,13,TRBJ2-1,ASSLTSQNYNEQF
TRBV3-1/TRBV3-2,13,TRBJ2-3,ASSQVATGGDTQY
TRBV12-5,14,TRBJ2-3,ASGLAWTASTDTQY
TRBV5-1,12,TRBJ2-7,ASGTESTSYEQY
TRBV10-3,12,TRBJ2-7,AISESTGTYEQY
TRBV3-1/TRBV3-2,13,TRBJ2-7,ASSQVISPDYEQY
TRBV6-2/TRBV6-3,14,TRBJ2-5,ASSYGGLAQQETQY
TRBV5-4,14,TRBJ1-1,ASSSGQGPLNTEAF
TRBV6-5,13,TRBJ2-1,ASRGSASSYNEQF
TRBV10-3,11,TRBJ2-7,AISESVEFEQY
TRBV19,11,TRBJ1-2,ASSPDRDRGYT
TRBV5-1,12,TRBJ2-1,ASSPGTNYNEQF
TRBV6-2/TRBV6-3,13,TRBJ2-1,ASSYNRGGGYEQF
TRBV5-4,14,TRBJ2-3,ASSLASGSGTDTQY
TRBV24-1,13,TRBJ2-5,ATSDPTGSGETQY
TRBV7-9,16,TRBJ2-3,ASSLDRGGLWSTDTQY
TRBV19,13,TRBJ2-2,ASFWGAGGTGELF
TRBV7-6,13,TRBJ1-1,ASSAHRDRNTEAF
TRBV6-2/TRBV6-3,17,TRBJ2-2,ASSSTSGLAGPVTGELF
TRBV3-1/TRBV3-2,12,TRBJ2-7,ASSQTRGEGEQY
TRBV9,12,TRBJ2-1,ASSLWDSKAEQF
TRBV5-1,13,TRBJ1-1,ASSFRVPGVTEAF
TRBV7-2,14,TRBJ2-7,ASSLALPSASYEQY
TRBV7-9,13,TRBJ2-4,ASSIGGGGGNIQY
TRBV15,12,TRBJ2-7,ATSRDIDSYEQY
TRBV27,18,TRBJ2-6,ASSQYVQGMQVPGANVLT
TRBV28,13,TRBJ2-1,ASSFLRVRYNEQF
TRBV9,13,TRBJ1-3,ASSASGGSGNTIY
TRBV24-1,12,TRBJ2-2,ATSDPGYTGELF
TRBV28,12,TRBJ2-7,ASSKRTGRNEQY
TRBV10-3,12,TRBJ2-7,AISDLTGSYEQY
TRBV11-3,14,TRBJ1-4,ASSLGLEQGNEKLF
TRBV19,13,TRBJ1-1,ASSIDGRVGTEAF
TRBV19,14,TRBJ2-5,ASSISKANHQETQY
TRBV10-3,15,TRBJ2-1,AISESTTGQGYNEQF
TRBV24-1,13,TRBJ2-3,ATSGGGGPGDTQY
TRBV5-1,12,TRBJ2-1,ASSLTGGDGEQF
TRBV6-6,12,TRBJ1-4,ASSYTGVDEKLF
TRBV19,13,TRBJ2-1,ASISQRGGYSEQF
TRBV16,14,TRBJ1-1,ASSQLAGGVNTEAF
TRBV19,14,TRBJ2-7,ASSISSGSVSYEQY
TRBV5-8,13,TRBJ2-1,ASSSRYRQVGEQF
TRBV24-1,14,TRBJ2-1,ATSDSGGEAYNEQF
TRBV7-2,14,TRBJ2-3,ASSQTSGGGPNTQY
TRBV11-2,14,TRBJ2-2,ASSLRLAANTGELF
TRBV5-1,12,TRBJ2-7,ASSLAAGNYEQY
TRBV28,12,TRBJ1-5,ASALGQTNQPQH
TRBV19,18,TRBJ2-5,ASSTTGTSGSGGYQETQY
TRBV21-1,15,TRBJ1-5,ASSLRFTALGNQPQH
TRBV5-8,12,TRBJ1-3,ASSRRSSGNTIY
TRBV5-4,13,TRBJ2-1,ASSFRLAGGDEQF
TRBV24-1,13,TRBJ2-3,ATSVPGGRYNTQY